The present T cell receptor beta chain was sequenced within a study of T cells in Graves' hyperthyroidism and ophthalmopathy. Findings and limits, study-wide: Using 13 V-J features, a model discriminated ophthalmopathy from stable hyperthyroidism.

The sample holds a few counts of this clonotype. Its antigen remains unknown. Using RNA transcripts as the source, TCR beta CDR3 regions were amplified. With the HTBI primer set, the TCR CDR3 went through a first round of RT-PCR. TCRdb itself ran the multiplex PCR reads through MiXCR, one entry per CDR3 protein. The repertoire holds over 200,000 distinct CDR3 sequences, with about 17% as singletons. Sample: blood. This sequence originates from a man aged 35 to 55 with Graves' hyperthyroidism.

The chain's CDR3 is CSGGQVNTEAFF. CDR3 DNA sequence: TGCAGCGGGGGACAGGTGAACACTGAAGCTTTCTTT. The V call is TRBV29-1, the J call TRBJ1-1; 8 bases fit TRBD1. The V gene end was trimmed by 7 bases and the J gene end by 0 bases; junction bases not matched to a gene: 1. Per germline, CDR1 SQVTM and CDR2 ANQGSEA. The CDR3 contains 12 residues.